The TCR beta chain described here comes from a study of T cells after yellow fever vaccination. One entry per CDR3 protein results from TCRdb running MiXCR on the 5' RACE reads. The sample carries some 200,000 distinct CDR3 sequences, approximately 9.9% recorded once. Specimen: CD8+ T cells sorted from PBMCs, collected 15 days after the yellow fever booster vaccination. This clonotype was obtained from a man aged 18 to 29 who received the YFV17D yellow fever vaccine.

As DNA, the CDR3 is TGTGCCAGCAGCTTAGATCTAGGCGGACTGAGCTCCTACAATGAGCAGTTCTTC. The encoded protein is CASSLDLGGLSSYNEQFF. V and J are TRBV11-2 and TRBJ2-1; D is perhaps TRBD2 (5 bases). The germline V and J ends were trimmed by 0 bases and 0 bases, with 15 bases remaining between them. Germline V gives CDR1 SGHAT, CDR2 FQNNGV. The CDR3 is made up of 18 amino acids.